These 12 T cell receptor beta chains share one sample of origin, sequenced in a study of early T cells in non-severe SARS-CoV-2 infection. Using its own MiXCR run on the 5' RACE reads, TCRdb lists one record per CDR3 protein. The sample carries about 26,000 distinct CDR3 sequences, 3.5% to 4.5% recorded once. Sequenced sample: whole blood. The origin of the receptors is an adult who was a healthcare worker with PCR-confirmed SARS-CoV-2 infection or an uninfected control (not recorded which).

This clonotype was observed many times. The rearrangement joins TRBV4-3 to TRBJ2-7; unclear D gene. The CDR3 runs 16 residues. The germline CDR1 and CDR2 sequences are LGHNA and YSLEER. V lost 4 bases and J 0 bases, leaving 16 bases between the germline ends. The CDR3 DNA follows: TGCGCCAGCAGCCCCACCCTCGGACGGTCCTCCTACGAGCAGTACTTC. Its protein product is CASSPTLGRSSYEQYF.

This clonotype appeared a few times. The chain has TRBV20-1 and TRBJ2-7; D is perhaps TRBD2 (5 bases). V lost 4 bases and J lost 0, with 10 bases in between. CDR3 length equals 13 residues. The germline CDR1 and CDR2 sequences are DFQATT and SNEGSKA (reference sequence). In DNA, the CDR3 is TGCAGTGCTATGGACTCAGTCTCCTACGAGCAGTACTTC. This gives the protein CSAMDSVSYEQYF.

Here the CDR3 reads CASRLGQSSTDTQYF. The CDR3 nucleotides are TGTGCAAGTCGCTTAGGCCAGTCTAGCACAGATACGCAGTATTTT. V gene TRBV12-2 combines with J gene TRBJ2-3. TRBV12-2 corresponds to a pseudogene. There are 15 residues in the CDR3.

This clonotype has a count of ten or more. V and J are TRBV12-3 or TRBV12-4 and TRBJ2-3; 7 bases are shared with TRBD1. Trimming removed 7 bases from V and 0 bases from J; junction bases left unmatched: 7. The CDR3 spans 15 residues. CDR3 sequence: CASTRGQPSTDTQYF. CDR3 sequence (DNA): TGTGCCAGCACCAGGGGACAGCCTAGCACAGATACGCAGTATTTT.

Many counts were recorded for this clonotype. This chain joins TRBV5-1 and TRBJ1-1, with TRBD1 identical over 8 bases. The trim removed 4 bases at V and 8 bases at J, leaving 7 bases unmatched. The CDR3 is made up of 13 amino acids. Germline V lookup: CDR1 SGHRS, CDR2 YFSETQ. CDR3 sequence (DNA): TGCGCCAGCAGCATCGGACAGGGCGGGGAAGCTTTCTTT. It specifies CASSIGQGGEAFF.

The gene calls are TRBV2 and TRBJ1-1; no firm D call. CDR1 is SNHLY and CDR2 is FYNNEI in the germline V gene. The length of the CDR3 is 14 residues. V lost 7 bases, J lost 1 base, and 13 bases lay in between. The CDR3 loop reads CASTPGKANTEAFF. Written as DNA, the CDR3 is TGTGCCAGCACCCCGGGCAAAGCGAACACTGAAGCTTTCTTT.

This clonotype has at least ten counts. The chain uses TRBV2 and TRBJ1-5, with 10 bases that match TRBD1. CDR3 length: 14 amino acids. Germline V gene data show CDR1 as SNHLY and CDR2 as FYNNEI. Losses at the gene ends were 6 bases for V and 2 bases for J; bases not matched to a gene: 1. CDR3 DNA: TGTGCCAGCAGCGGGACAGGGGGCAATCAGCCCCAGCATTTT. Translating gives CASSGTGGNQPQHF.

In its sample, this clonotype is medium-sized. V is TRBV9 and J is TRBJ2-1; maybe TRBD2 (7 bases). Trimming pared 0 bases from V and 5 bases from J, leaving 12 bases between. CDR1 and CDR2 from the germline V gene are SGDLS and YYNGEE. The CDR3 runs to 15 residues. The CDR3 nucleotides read TGTGCCAGCAGCGTAGGAGGGGGGGCAAACAATGAGCAGTTCTTC. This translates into CASSVGGGANNEQFF.

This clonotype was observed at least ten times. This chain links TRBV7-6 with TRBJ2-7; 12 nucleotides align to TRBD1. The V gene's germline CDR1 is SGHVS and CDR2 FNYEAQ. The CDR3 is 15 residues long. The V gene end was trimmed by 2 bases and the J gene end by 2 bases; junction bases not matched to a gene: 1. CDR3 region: CASSLRDRGPYEQYF. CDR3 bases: TGTGCCAGCAGCTTAAGGGACAGGGGGCCCTACGAGCAGTACTTC.

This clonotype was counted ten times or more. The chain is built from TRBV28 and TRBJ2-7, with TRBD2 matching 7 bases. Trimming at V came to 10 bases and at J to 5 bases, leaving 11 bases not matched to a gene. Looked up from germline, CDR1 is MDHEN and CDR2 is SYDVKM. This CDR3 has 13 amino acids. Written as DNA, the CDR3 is TGTGCCACACGAGCGGGGTCGTCCGACGAGCAGTACTTC. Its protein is CATRAGSSDEQYF.

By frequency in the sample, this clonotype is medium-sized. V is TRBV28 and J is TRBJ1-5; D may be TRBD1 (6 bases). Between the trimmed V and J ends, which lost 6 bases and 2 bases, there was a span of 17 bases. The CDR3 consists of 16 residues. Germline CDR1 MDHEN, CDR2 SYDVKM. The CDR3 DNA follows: TGTGCCAGCAGGACGCGAACAGGGATGGGCAATCAGCCCCAGCATTTT. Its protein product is CASRTRTGMGNQPQHF.

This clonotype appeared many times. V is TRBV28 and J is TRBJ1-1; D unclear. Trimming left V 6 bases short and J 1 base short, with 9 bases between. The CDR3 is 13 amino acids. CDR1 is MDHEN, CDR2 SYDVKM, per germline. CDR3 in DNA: TGTGCCAGCAGCTTCCAAACGAACACTGAAGCTTTCTTT. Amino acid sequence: CASSFQTNTEAFF.